These 9 T cell receptor beta chains were sequenced from one sample in a study of blood T cell repertoires in COVID-19. Sequenced by immunoSEQ multiplex PCR; TCRdb stores in-frame clones only, minus some. The sample contains about 200,000 clones, roughly 91% of which appear only once. Sequencing was carried out using peripheral blood. The receptors come from a man aged 40-49 years with active or convalescent COVID-19.

The V and J genes are TRBV2 and TRBJ2-1; 10 nucleotides agree with TRBD2. Germline-derived CDR1 and CDR2 are SNHLY and FYNNEI. The CDR3 contains 19 residues. V shed 5 bases and J 0 bases; nucleotides not matched to a gene: 13. The CDR3: CASSRGAGGLKSSYNEQFF. CDR3 DNA: TGTGCCAGCAGTAGGGGAGCGGGAGGGCTGAAAAGCTCCTACAATGAGCAGTTCTTC.

This chain joins TRBV12-5 and TRBJ1-1, with D perhaps TRBD1 (6 bases). V was clipped by 4 bases and J by 4 bases, with 16 bases between them. Germline V gene lookup returns CDR1 LGHNT and CDR2 FRNRAP. This CDR3 is built from 15 residues. The CDR3 coding sequence is TGTGCTAGTGGTTCATTCTTACAGGGTGCCACTGAAGCTTTCTTT. As protein: CASGSFLQGATEAFF.

V usage is TRBV5-1 and J usage is TRBJ2-7, with TRBD2 matching 9 bases. J lost 0 bases, V lost 0 bases, and 10 bases had no gene match. Germline V gene lookup returns CDR1 SGHRS and CDR2 YFSETQ. This CDR3 has 18 amino acids. The CDR3 DNA reads TGCGCCAGCAGCTTGGGGGCTAGCGGGACCCTTAGCTCCTACGAGCAGTACTTC. Protein sequence: CASSLGASGTLSSYEQYF.

This chain uses TRBV5-8 with TRBJ1-1; maybe TRBD1 (6 bases). CDR1 SGHTS and CDR2 YDEGEE come from the germline V gene. V lost 2 bases and J lost 1, with 6 bases in between. CDR3 length: 13 amino acids. This chain's CDR3 is CASSFRGNTEAFF. The CDR3 DNA sequence: TGTGCCAGCAGCTTCAGGGGGAACACTGAAGCTTTCTTT.

The genes are TRBV2 and TRBJ1-5, with 8 bases matching TRBD1. The germline CDR1 and CDR2 sequences are SNHLY and FYNNEI. The CDR3 covers 14 residues. After removal of 6 bases from V and 5 bases from J, the junction contained 6 bases not matched to a gene. CDR3 sequence reads: CASSRDRSDQPQHF. The DNA for the CDR3 is TGTGCCAGCAGCCGGGACAGGTCAGATCAGCCCCAGCATTTT.

The V call is TRBV6-5, the J call TRBJ1-3; TRBD1 agrees at 8 bases. The germline V gene encodes CDR1 MNHEY and CDR2 SVGAGI. V dropped 8 bases and J dropped 2; count of bases not matched to a gene: 8. The CDR3 sequence is 15 residues long. The CDR3 here is CASGPTGVTGNTIYF. For the CDR3, the DNA is TGTGCCAGCGGTCCGACAGGGGTGACTGGAAACACCATATATTTT.

The chain employs TRBV21-1 and TRBJ1-5; the DNA was not compared with TRBD1, the D call given in the table. TRBV21-1 is a listed pseudogene. The CDR3 contains 14 residues. CDR3 protein: CASSLRIGNQPQHF. In DNA, the CDR3 is TGTGCCAGCAGCCTCAGGATCGGCAATCAGCCCCAGCATTTT.

CDR3 region: CASTSGTGGYEQYF. The CDR3 nucleotides are TGTGCCAGCACCTCCGGGACAGGGGGGTACGAGCAGTACTTC. The chain couples TRBV7-8 to TRBJ2-7; 11 nucleotides align to TRBD1. The V gene end was trimmed by 7 bases and the J gene end by 4 bases; junction bases not matched to a gene: 6. The CDR3 extends over 14 amino acids. The V gene's germline CDR1 is SGHVS and CDR2 FQNEAQ.

The chain combines TRBV21-1 with TRBJ1-2; TRBD1, as called in the table, went unchecked against the DNA. TRBV21-1 represents a pseudogene. The CDR3 runs to 15 residues. CDR3 DNA sequence: TGTGCCAGCAGGCCCGACAGTAGAAGTACCTATGGCTACACCTTC. The encoded protein is CASRPDSRSTYGYTF.